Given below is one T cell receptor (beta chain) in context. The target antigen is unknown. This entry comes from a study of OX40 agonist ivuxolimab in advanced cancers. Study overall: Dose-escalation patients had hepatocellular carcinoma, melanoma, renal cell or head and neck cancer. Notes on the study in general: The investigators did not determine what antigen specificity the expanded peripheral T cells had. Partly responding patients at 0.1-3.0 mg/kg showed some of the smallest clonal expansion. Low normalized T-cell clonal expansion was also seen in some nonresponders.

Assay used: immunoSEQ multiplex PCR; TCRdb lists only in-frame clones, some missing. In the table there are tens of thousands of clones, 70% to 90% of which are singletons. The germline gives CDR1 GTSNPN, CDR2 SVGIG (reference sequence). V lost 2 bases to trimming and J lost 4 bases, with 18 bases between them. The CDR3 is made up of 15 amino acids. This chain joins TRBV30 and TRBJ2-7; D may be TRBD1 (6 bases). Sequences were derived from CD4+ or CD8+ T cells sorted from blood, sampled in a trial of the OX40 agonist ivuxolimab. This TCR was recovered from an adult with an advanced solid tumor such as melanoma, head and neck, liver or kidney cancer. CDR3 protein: CAWSPSDRLGYEQYF. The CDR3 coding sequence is TGTGCCTGGAGTCCCTCCGACAGGCTAGGGTACGAGCAGTACTTC.